This T cell receptor (beta chain) was captured by sequencing in a study of T cells in Graves' hyperthyroidism and ophthalmopathy. TCR beta CDR3 sequences were amplified from RNA transcripts. First-round RT-PCR with HTBI primers amplified the TCR CDR3 region. TCRdb passed the multiplex PCR reads through MiXCR, listing each CDR3 protein once. The table has around 270,000 distinct CDR3 sequences, roughly 19% seen once. The sample comprised blood. The clonotype comes from a man in his forties or fifties with Graves' ophthalmopathy.

The chain's CDR3 is CASSYTGTSGEQFF. The CDR3 DNA reads as TGTGCCAGCAGTTACACCGGGACTAGTGGCGAGCAGTTCTTC. The chain has TRBV6-2 or TRBV6-3 and TRBJ2-1, with 8 nucleotides matching TRBD2. Germline V gives CDR1 MNHEY, CDR2 SVGEGT. V was clipped by 2 bases and J by 10 bases; unmatched bases: 7. This CDR3 comprises 14 residues.